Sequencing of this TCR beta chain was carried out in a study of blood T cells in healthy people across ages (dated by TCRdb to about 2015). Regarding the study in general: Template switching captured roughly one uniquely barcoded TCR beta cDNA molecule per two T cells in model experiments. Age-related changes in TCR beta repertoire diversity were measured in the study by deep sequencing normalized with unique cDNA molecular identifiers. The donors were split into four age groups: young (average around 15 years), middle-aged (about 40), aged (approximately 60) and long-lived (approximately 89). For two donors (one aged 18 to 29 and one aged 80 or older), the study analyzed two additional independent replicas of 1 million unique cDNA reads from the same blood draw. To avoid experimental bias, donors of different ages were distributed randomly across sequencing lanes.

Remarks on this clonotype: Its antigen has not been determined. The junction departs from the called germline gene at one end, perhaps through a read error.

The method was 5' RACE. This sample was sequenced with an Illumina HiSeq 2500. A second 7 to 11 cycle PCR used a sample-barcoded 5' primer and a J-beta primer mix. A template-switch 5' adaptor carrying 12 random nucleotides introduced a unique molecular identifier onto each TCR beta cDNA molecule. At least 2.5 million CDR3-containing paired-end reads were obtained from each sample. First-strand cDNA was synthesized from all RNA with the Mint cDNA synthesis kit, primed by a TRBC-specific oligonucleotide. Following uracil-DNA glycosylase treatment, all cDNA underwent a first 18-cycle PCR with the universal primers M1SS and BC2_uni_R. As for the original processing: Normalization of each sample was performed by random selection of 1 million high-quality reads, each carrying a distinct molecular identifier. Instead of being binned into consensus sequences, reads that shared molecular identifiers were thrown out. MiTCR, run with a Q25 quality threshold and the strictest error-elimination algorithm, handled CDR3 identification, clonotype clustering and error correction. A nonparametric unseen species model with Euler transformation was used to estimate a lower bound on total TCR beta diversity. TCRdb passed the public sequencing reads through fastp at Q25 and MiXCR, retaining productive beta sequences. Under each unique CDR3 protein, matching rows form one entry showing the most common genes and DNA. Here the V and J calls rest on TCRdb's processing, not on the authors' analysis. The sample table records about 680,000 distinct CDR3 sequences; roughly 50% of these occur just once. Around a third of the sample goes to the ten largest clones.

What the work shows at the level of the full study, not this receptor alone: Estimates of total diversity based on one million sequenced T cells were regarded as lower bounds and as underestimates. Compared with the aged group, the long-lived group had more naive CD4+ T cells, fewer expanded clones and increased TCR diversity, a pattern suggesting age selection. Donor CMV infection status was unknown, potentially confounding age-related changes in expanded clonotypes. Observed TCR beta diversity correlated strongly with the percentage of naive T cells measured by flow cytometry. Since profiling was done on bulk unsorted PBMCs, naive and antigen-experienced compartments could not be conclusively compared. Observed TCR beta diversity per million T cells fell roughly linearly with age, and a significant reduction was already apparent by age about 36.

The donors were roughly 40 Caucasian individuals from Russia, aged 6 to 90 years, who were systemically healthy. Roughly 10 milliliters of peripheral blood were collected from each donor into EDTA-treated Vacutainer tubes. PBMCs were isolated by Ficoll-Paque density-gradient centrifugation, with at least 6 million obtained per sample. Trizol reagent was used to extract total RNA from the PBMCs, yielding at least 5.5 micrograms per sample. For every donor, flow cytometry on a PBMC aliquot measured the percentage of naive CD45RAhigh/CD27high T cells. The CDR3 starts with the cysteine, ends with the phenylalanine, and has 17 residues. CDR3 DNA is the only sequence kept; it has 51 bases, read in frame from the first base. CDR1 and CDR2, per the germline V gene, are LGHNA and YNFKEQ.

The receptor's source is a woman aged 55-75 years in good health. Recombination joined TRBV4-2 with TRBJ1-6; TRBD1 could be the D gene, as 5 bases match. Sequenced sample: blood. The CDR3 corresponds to CAGSQSAPGLYGSPLHF. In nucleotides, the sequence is TGTGCCGGCAGCCAGTCGGCACCGGGGCTATATGGGTCACCCCTCCACTTT.